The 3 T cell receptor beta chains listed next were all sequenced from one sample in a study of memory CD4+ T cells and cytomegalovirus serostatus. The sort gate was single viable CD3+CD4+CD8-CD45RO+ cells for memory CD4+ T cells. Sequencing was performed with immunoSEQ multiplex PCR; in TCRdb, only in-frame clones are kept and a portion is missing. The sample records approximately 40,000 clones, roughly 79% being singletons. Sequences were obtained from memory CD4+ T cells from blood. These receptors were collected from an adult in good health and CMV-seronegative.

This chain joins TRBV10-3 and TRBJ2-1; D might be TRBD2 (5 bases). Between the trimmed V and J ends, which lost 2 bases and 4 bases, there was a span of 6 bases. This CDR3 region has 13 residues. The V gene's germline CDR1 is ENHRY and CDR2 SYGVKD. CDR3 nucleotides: TGTGCCATCAGTGAGCGGGGTTACAATGAGCAGTTCTTC. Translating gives CAISERGYNEQFF.

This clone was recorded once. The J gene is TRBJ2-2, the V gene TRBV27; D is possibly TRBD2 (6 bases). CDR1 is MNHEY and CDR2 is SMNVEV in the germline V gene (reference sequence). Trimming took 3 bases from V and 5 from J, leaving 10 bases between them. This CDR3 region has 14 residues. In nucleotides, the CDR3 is TGTGCCAGCAGTTTGGTCCGGGGGACCGGGGAGCTGTTTTTT. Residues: CASSLVRGTGELFF.

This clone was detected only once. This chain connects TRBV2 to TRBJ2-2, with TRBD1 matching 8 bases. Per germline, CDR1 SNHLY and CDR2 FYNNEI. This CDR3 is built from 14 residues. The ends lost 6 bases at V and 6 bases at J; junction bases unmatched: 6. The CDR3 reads CASSRDRGAGELFF. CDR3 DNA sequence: TGTGCCAGCAGCCGAGACAGGGGCGCCGGGGAGCTGTTTTTT.